Shown below are 7 T cell receptor beta chains from a single sample sequenced in a study of shared clonotypes between healthy human individuals. Using immunoSEQ multiplex PCR, the repertoire was profiled, and TCRdb retains in-frame clones only, with some absent. This sample has about 2.4 million clones, with 80% to 95% found just once. Sample: naive CD4+ T cells from PBMCs. The subset is: CD45RA+ positively selected. The receptors originated from a man aged 18 to 30 in good health. Some clones in this sample may be carry-over from other donors' samples.

J is TRBJ1-4 and V is TRBV10-3, with a weak D call TRBD1 (5 bases). V dropped 7 bases and J dropped 4 bases, with 16 bases sitting between them. Per germline, CDR1 ENHRY and CDR2 SYGVKD. This CDR3 has 15 amino acids. The CDR3, as DNA: TGTGCCATCAAGAGGTTACAGGTCTATAATGAAAAACTGTTTTTT. It codes for CAIKRLQVYNEKLFF.

The chain combines TRBV19 with TRBJ2-5; TRBD2 aligns across 8 bases. Germline V gene data show CDR1 as LNHDA and CDR2 as SQIVND (reference sequence). This CDR3 has 14 amino acids. V lost 5 bases to trimming and J lost 4 bases; unmatched junction nucleotides: 6. The CDR3 here is CASSSAGVRETQYF. CDR3 nucleotide sequence: TGTGCCAGTAGTTCAGCGGGAGTGCGAGAGACCCAGTACTTC.

The J gene is TRBJ2-5, the V gene TRBV7-3; weak D call: TRBD1 (7 bases). V gave up 2 bases and J gave up 5 bases, with 18 bases separating them. The CDR3 is 16 residues long. Germline V gene lookup returns CDR1 SGHTA and CDR2 FQGTGA. The CDR3 spells CASSLSPTGTVETQYF. The CDR3 bases are TGTGCCAGCAGCTTATCCCCGACAGGGACTGTGGAGACCCAGTACTTC.

The chain joins TRBV18 to TRBJ1-2, with D perhaps TRBD1 (6 bases). CDR3 size: 13 residues. The germline V gene has CDR1 KGHSH and CDR2 LQKENI. The V and J ends lost 6 bases and 7 bases respectively, with 15 bases between them. Written as DNA, the CDR3 is TGTGCCAGCTCCCTTGGGGGGCCCGGTGGCTACACCTTC. Residues: CASSLGGPGGYTF.

This chain connects TRBV27 to TRBJ2-1, with TRBD2 identical over 8 bases. The CDR3 runs to 15 residues. V was pared by 4 bases and J by 14 bases, with 16 bases of the junction left unmatched. Germline lookup yields CDR1 MNHEY and CDR2 SMNVEV (reference sequence). Here the CDR3 reads CASSSNRPGLVNEFF. CDR3 DNA: TGTGCCAGCAGTTCTAATCGGCCGGGACTAGTTAACGAGTTCTTC.

This chain connects TRBV10-1 to TRBJ1-1; D is ambiguous. Germline-derived CDR1 and CDR2 are WNHNN and SYGVQD (reference sequence). The CDR3 runs to 13 residues. Trimming left V 0 bases short and J 8 bases short, with 10 bases between. In nucleotides, the CDR3 is TGCGCCAGCAGTGAGTCGACCCGACGCGAAGCTTTCTTT. Translation gives CASSESTRREAFF.

The chain has TRBV7-3 and TRBJ2-3; D remains unclear. V shed 4 bases and J shed 1 base, with 9 bases lying between them. This CDR3 contains 14 residues. Germline CDR1 SGHTA, CDR2 FQGTGA. CDR3 DNA sequence: TGTGCCAGCAGCTACCTAACGGGCACAGATACGCAGTATTTT. Protein: CASSYLTGTDTQYF.